The 28 T cell receptor beta chains in this list originate from one sample, sequenced in a study of early T cells in non-severe SARS-CoV-2 infection. TCRdb analysed the 5' RACE reads with MiXCR anew, one entry per CDR3 protein. The sample comprises around 64,000 distinct CDR3 sequences, roughly 12% of which are singletons, and about 1.3% rests with the top ten. This specimen consisted of whole blood, obtained at baseline. Receptors were obtained from an adult who was a healthcare worker with PCR-confirmed SARS-CoV-2 infection or an uninfected control (not recorded which).

V is TRBV2 and J is TRBJ1-1, with D uncertain. The V end was cut by 4 bases, the J end by 5 bases, with 14 bases between. Germline CDR1 SNHLY, CDR2 FYNNEI. The CDR3 runs to 14 residues. The CDR3: CASSVAAAGTEAFF. The CDR3 bases are TGTGCCAGCAGTGTTGCAGCGGCGGGGACTGAAGCTTTCTTT.

This clonotype appeared a few times. V is TRBV6-5 and J is TRBJ2-2; 9 positions agree with TRBD1. CDR1 is MNHEY, CDR2 SVGAGI, per germline. The CDR3 covers 17 residues. J was trimmed by 5 bases and V by 0 bases; bases with no gene match: 7. CDR3 amino acids: CASSYSGQGSGTGELFF. Written as DNA, the CDR3 is TGTGCCAGCAGTTACTCCGGACAGGGGAGTGGTACCGGGGAGCTGTTTTTT.

CDR3 sequence: CASSDSAGYEQFF. CDR3 bases: TGTGCCAGCAGTGACTCAGCGGGCTATGAGCAGTTCTTC. V gene TRBV6-4 combines with J gene TRBJ2-1, with D possibly TRBD2 on 6 matching bases. Germline loops: CDR1 MRHNA, CDR2 SNTAGT. The length of the CDR3 is 13 residues. V lost 0 bases and J 8 bases, leaving 8 bases between the germline ends.

The genes are TRBV14 and TRBJ1-2; no reliable D call. Germline CDR1 reads SGHDN; CDR2 reads FVKESK. The germline V and J ends were trimmed by 3 bases and 0 bases, with 5 bases remaining between them. The CDR3 totals 13 residues. Written as DNA, the CDR3 is TGTGCCAGCAGCCAGGTTACTAACTATGGCTACACCTTC. Amino acid sequence: CASSQVTNYGYTF.

The chain is built from TRBV5-1 and TRBJ2-3; D tentatively reads TRBD1 or TRBD2 (6 bases each). Trimming stripped 1 base from V and 6 bases from J, with 15 bases between. CDR3 length: 15 amino acids. In germline, CDR1 is SGHRS, CDR2 YFSETQ. The CDR3 is CASSLQGGLKDTQYF. CDR3 DNA sequence: TGCGCCAGCAGCTTGCAAGGGGGGCTAAAGGATACGCAGTATTTT.

This clonotype was detected many times. This rearrangement joins TRBV28 to TRBJ2-3, with D hard to call. Germline-derived CDR1 and CDR2 are MDHEN and SYDVKM. V lost 5 bases to trimming and J lost 4 bases, with 10 bases between them. The CDR3 length is 13 residues. CDR3 sequence reads: CASSPPTPDTQYF. The CDR3, as DNA: TGTGCCAGCAGTCCACCGACTCCAGATACGCAGTATTTT.

This chain connects TRBV2 to TRBJ2-6, with D unresolved. The CDR3 has 15 amino acids. V lost 3 bases and J 0 bases, leaving 6 bases between the germline ends. Germline loops: CDR1 SNHLY, CDR2 FYNNEI. The CDR3 here is CASSDWGSGANVLTF. The CDR3 bases are TGTGCCAGCAGTGACTGGGGCTCTGGGGCCAACGTCCTGACTTTC.

This chain links TRBV5-6 with TRBJ2-4, with unresolved D. Between the trimmed V and J ends, which lost 4 bases and 3 bases, there was a span of 11 bases. The CDR3 sequence is 14 residues long. CDR1 is SGHDT, CDR2 YYEEEE, per germline. For the CDR3, the DNA is TGTGCCAGCAGCGAACGACAAGGCAAAAACATTCAGTACTTC. Translating gives CASSERQGKNIQYF.

The table lists this clonotype with many counts. The chain has TRBV28 and TRBJ1-5; no definite D call. The CDR3 runs 13 residues. Per germline, CDR1 MDHEN and CDR2 SYDVKM. V lost 6 bases, J lost 2 bases, and 8 bases lay in between. CDR3 DNA sequence: TGTGCCAGCAGGCCGGACGGCAATCAGCCCCAGCATTTT. Its translation: CASRPDGNQPQHF. Drawing the rest from reference TRBV28 and TRBJ1-5, the complete variable domain is DVKVTQSSRYLVKRTGEKVFLECVQDMDHENMFWYRQDPGLGLRLIYFSYDVKMKEKGDIPEGYSVSREKKERFSLILESASTNQTSMYLCASRPDGNQPQHFGDGTRLSIL.

V is TRBV3-1 and J is TRBJ2-1; 7 bases match TRBD1. This CDR3 region has 15 residues. V shed 2 bases and J 2 bases; nucleotides not matched to a gene: 3. Germline V gene data show CDR1 as LGHDT and CDR2 as YNNKEL (reference sequence). CDR3 nucleotides: TGTGCCAGCAGCCAAAGGGGGCTACCCTACAATGAGCAGTTCTTC. Translation gives CASSQRGLPYNEQFF.

The rearrangement joins TRBV20-1 to TRBJ2-1; TRBD2 agrees at 8 bases. This CDR3 has 17 amino acids. Germline lookup yields CDR1 DFQATT and CDR2 SNEGSKA (reference sequence). V lost 2 bases to trimming and J lost 5 bases; unmatched junction nucleotides: 14. CDR3 sequence: CSARTRAGVAPDNEQFF. The DNA of the CDR3 is TGCAGTGCTAGAACTAGAGCGGGGGTCGCCCCGGACAATGAGCAGTTCTTC.

V usage is TRBV10-3 and J usage is TRBJ2-1; 7 positions match TRBD1. The CDR3 sequence is 13 residues long. Germline V CDR1 and CDR2: ENHRY, SYGVKD. Losses at the gene ends were 6 bases for V and 9 bases for J; bases not matched to a gene: 8. The DNA for the CDR3 is TGTGCCATCAGCCTACAGGGGCAGGGTGAGCAGTTCTTC. Translating it yields CAISLQGQGEQFF.

This chain joins TRBV10-3 and TRBJ2-1; D remains ambiguous. Between the trimmed V and J ends, which lost 3 bases and 0 bases, there was a span of 9 bases. Per the germline V gene, CDR1 is ENHRY and CDR2 is SYGVKD. This CDR3 spans 15 amino acids. Here the CDR3 reads CAISDYSSSYNEQFF. The CDR3 DNA sequence: TGTGCCATCAGTGATTACTCTAGCTCCTACAATGAGCAGTTCTTC.

This clonotype was counted only a few times. V usage is TRBV11-2 and J usage is TRBJ2-7; TRBD2 aligns across 12 bases. There are 16 residues in the CDR3. Germline assignment: CDR1 SGHAT and CDR2 FQNNGV. V trimming: 4 bases; J trimming: 4 bases; junction bases outside the gene matches: 8. CDR3 protein: CASSYAASGRAYEQYF. The DNA for the CDR3 is TGTGCCAGCAGCTACGCGGCTAGCGGGAGGGCATACGAGCAGTACTTC.

This clonotype was seen just once. The CDR3 reads CATSDRRDGGELFF. The CDR3 DNA follows: TGTGCCACCAGTGATCGCAGGGATGGCGGGGAGCTGTTTTTT. This sequence joins TRBV24-1 and TRBJ2-2, with TRBD1 as a possible D gene (5 bases). The germline CDR1 and CDR2 sequences are KGHDR and SFDVKD. The V gene lost 3 bases and the J gene lost 7 bases, with 11 bases spanning the gap. The CDR3 has 14 residues.

Only a few counts were recorded for this clonotype. The chain recombines TRBV5-6 with TRBJ1-5; D gene uncertain. The CDR3 runs to 12 residues. The ends were cut back, 0 bases at V and 6 bases at J, with 4 bases in the middle. Looked up from germline, CDR1 is SGHDT and CDR2 is YYEEEE. The CDR3 DNA is TGTGCCAGCAGCTTGGACGGTCAGCCCCAGCATTTT. Its translation: CASSLDGQPQHF.

This clonotype was counted ten times or more. The genes are TRBV7-8 and TRBJ1-6, with 7 bases lining up with TRBD1. CDR1 is SGHVS, CDR2 FQNEAQ, per germline. CDR3 length: 14 residues. The trim removed 5 bases at V and 6 bases at J, leaving 4 bases unmatched. CDR3 sequence reads: CASSPGQSNSPLHF. In DNA, the CDR3 is TGTGCCAGCAGCCCGGGACAGAGTAATTCACCCCTCCACTTT.

This clonotype was found many times. The rearrangement links TRBV7-9 to TRBJ2-3; 7 bases are a match to TRBD1. Germline lookup yields CDR1 SEHNR and CDR2 FQNEAQ (reference sequence). J lost 2 bases, V lost 7 bases, and 3 bases had no gene match. The CDR3 spans 13 residues. CDR3 protein: CASTQGLTDTQYF. The CDR3 bases are TGTGCCAGCACACAGGGGCTCACAGATACGCAGTATTTT.

This clonotype has a handful of counts. The chain links TRBV20-1 to TRBJ1-2, with 8 bases fitting TRBD1. The CDR3 totals 14 residues. The V gene's germline CDR1 is DFQATT and CDR2 SNEGSKA (reference sequence). V shed 1 base, J shed 4 bases, and the junction held 5 bases outside the gene matches. The CDR3 coding sequence is TGCAGTGCTAGAGGCCGGACAGGGATCTATGGCTACACCTTC. It encodes CSARGRTGIYGYTF.

The J gene is TRBJ1-2, the V gene TRBV9, with no clear D. Trimming cost V 0 bases and J 3 bases, with 9 bases left between them. Germline V gives CDR1 SGDLS, CDR2 YYNGEE. This CDR3 has 14 amino acids. In DNA form, the CDR3 reads TGTGCCAGCAGCGTAGCATCGGCAGACTATGGCTACACCTTC. Translated: CASSVASADYGYTF.

This clonotype was recorded a few times. CDR3 sequence: CASRRLAGGANTGELFF. The CDR3 nucleotides are TGTGCCAGCAGAAGACTAGCGGGGGGCGCGAACACCGGGGAGCTGTTTTTT. The chain recombines TRBV7-2 with TRBJ2-2; 13 positions match TRBD2. Germline-derived CDR1 and CDR2 are SGHTA and FQGNSA. The V and J ends lost 6 bases and 0 bases, in that order; junction bases with no gene match: 4. This CDR3 has 17 residues.

The V call is TRBV6-5, the J call TRBJ2-7; TRBD2 matches at 7 bases. V was pared by 6 bases and J by 3 bases, with 11 bases of the junction left unmatched. CDR3 length: 15 residues. Germline CDR1 reads MNHEY; CDR2 reads SVGAGI. CDR3 DNA sequence: TGTGCCAGCAGCTCGGGGACTACCGGATTCTACGAGCAGTACTTC. This translates into CASSSGTTGFYEQYF.

The chain uses TRBV5-6 and TRBJ1-1; the D is unclear. Germline V gives CDR1 SGHDT, CDR2 YYEEEE. V lost 3 bases and J lost 4, with 7 bases in between. The CDR3 has 12 amino acids. DNA of the CDR3: TGTGCCAGCAGCTCGACCCTCACTGAAGCTTTCTTT. It translates to CASSSTLTEAFF.

This clonotype has at least ten counts. The rearrangement joins TRBV18 to TRBJ1-3, with no clear D. V was clipped by 3 bases and J by 4 bases, with 7 bases between them. Germline V gene data show CDR1 as KGHSH and CDR2 as LQKENI. CDR3 length: 13 residues. The CDR3 bases are TGTGCCAGCTCACCGGAATCGGGAAACACCATATATTTT. Translated: CASSPESGNTIYF.

This clonotype was seen only a few times. The genes are TRBV4-2 and TRBJ2-7; a weak D match, TRBD2 (6 bases). The V and J ends lost 0 bases and 1 base respectively, with 13 bases between them. The CDR3 totals 16 residues. Germline V gives CDR1 LGHNA, CDR2 YNFKEQ. CDR3 sequence reads: CASSQDGGAPSYEQYF. The CDR3 DNA follows: TGTGCCAGCAGCCAAGATGGAGGGGCGCCTTCCTACGAGCAGTACTTC.

This clonotype was observed many times. The chain couples TRBV20-1 to TRBJ2-1; 10 bases line up with TRBD2. Germline CDR1 is DFQATT and CDR2 is SNEGSKA (reference sequence). V lost 5 bases and J lost 6; bases outside the gene matches: 7. CDR3 length: 14 amino acids. The CDR3 DNA reads TGCAGTGCTGCTAGCGGGAGCGTTGGCAATGAGCAGTTCTTC. Translating it yields CSAASGSVGNEQFF.

This clonotype is deemed medium-sized. The rearrangement uses TRBV7-2 and TRBJ2-1; the D is unclear. CDR3 size: 13 residues. V was clipped by 7 bases and J by 9 bases, with 16 bases between them. Germline V gene lookup returns CDR1 SGHTA and CDR2 FQGNSA. CDR3 nucleotide sequence: TGTGCCAGCACCCCTATAAGTGAAACTGAGCAGTTCTTC. As protein: CASTPISETEQFF. Supplemented by reference TRBV7-2 and TRBJ2-1, the full variable domain reads GAGVSQSPSNKVTEKGKDVELRCDPISGHTALYWYRQSLGQGLEFLIYFQGNSAPDKSGLPSDRFSAERTGGSVSTLTIQRTQQEDSAVYLCASTPISETEQFFGPGTRLTVL.

This clonotype was seen a handful of times. This chain connects TRBV19 to TRBJ2-3; no reliable D call. The V end lost 3 bases, the J end lost 10 bases, and 11 bases lay between the germline ends. Germline V gene sequence: CDR1 LNHDA, CDR2 SQIVND (reference sequence). This CDR3 region has 12 residues. CDR3 sequence: CASSIRESSQYF. The CDR3, as DNA: TGTGCCAGTAGTATTAGGGAATCCTCGCAGTATTTT.